This TCR beta chain stems from a study of cytomegalovirus exposure and HLA in healthy donors. The germline V gene has CDR1 WNHNN and CDR2 SYGVQD (reference sequence). The CDR3 is 14 amino acids. The V gene lost 2 bases and the J gene lost 8 bases, with 12 bases spanning the gap. This PCR relied on a set of 60 Vbeta primers and 13 Jbeta primers. Data came from immunoSEQ multiplex PCR; TCRdb stores just in-frame clones and leaves some out. The table has 180,000 or so clones, 65% to 85% seen once. Specimen: PBMCs. The sequence was obtained from a female donor in good health and CMV-seronegative. The V call is TRBV10-1, the J call TRBJ1-4; D is uncertain. Here the CDR3 DNA reads TGCGCCAGCAGTGAGCAGGTGGAGGAGGAAAAACTGTTTTTT. It codes for CASSEQVEEEKLFF.